The clone carrying this TCR beta chain occurred many times. What it binds is unknown. The data stem from a study of identical twins. Template switching added a universal primer site; cDNA carried unique molecular identifiers. Each CDR3 protein gets one entry after TCRdb re-called the 5' RACE reads with MiXCR. Of 400,000 to 500,000 distinct CDR3 sequences in the sample, about 18% are singletons; the top ten hold approximately 12%. General observations from the study: Model-predicted out-of-frame TCR alpha sharing fell below observed values in monozygotic twins. Abundant cord blood beta clonotypes carried fewer insertions; memory repertoires showed none.

The CDR3 spans 17 residues. Trimming took off 3 bases at V and 3 bases at J, with 21 bases between the two ends. CDR1 and CDR2 from the germline V gene are SNHLY and FYNNEI. Sequenced material: naive T cells sorted from blood. This receptor was obtained from a man aged 45-65 years in good health. The chain recombines TRBV2 with TRBJ2-7; weak D call: TRBD1 (6 bases). The CDR3 DNA is TGTGCCAGCAGTGACGGTCAGGGGATCGTCTCAATCTACGAGCAGTACTTC. Protein product: CASSDGQGIVSIYEQYF.